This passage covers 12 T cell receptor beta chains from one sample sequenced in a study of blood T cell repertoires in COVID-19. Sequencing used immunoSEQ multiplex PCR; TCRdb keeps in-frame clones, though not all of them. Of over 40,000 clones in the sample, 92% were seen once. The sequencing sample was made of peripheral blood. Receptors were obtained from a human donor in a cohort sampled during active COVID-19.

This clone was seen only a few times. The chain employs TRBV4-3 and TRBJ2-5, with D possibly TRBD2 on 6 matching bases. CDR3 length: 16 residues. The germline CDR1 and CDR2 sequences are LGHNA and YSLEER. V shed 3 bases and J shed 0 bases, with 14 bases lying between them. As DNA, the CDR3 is TGCGCCAGCAGCCAGCGGGACCCGCGCTACCAAGAGACCCAGTACTTC. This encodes CASSQRDPRYQETQYF.

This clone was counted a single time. The CDR3 nucleotides are TGTGCCAGCAGCCAAGATGGGCTAGCGGGAGCTTACAATGAGCAGTTCTTC. Amino acids: CASSQDGLAGAYNEQFF. The chain is built from TRBV3-1 (or the pseudogene TRBV3-2) and TRBJ2-1, with TRBD2 identical over 10 bases. Germline V gene sequence: CDR1 LGHDT, CDR2 YNNKEL (reference sequence). After removal of 0 bases from V and 4 bases from J, the junction contained 6 bases not matched to a gene. The CDR3 totals 17 residues.

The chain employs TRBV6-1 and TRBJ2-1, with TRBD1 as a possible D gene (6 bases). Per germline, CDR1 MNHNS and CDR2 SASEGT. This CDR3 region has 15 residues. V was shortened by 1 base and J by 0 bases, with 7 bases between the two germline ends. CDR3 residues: CASSEGRGSYNEQFF. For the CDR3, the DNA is TGTGCCAGCAGTGAAGGCAGGGGCTCCTACAATGAGCAGTTCTTC.

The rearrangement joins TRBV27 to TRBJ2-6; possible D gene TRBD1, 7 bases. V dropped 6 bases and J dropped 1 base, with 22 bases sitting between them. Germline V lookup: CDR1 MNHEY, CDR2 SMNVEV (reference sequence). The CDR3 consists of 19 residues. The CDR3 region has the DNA TGTGCCAGCAGCAAAGGCAGGGGGGACGAGAGATCTGGGGCCAACGTCCTGACTTTC. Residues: CASSKGRGDERSGANVLTF.

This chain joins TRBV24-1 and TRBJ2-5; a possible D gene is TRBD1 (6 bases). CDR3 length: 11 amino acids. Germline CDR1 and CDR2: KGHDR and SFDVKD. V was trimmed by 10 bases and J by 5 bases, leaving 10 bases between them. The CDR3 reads CATSRGETQYF. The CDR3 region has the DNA TGTGCCACAAGTAGGGGGGAGACCCAGTACTTC.

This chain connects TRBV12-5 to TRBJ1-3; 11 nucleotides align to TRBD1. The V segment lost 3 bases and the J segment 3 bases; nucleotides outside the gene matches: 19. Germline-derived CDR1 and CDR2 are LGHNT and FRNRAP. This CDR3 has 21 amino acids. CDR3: CASGLRQLGTGGLSVGNTIYF. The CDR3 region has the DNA TGTGCTAGTGGTTTAAGGCAGTTGGGGACAGGGGGACTCTCGGTTGGAAACACCATATATTTT.

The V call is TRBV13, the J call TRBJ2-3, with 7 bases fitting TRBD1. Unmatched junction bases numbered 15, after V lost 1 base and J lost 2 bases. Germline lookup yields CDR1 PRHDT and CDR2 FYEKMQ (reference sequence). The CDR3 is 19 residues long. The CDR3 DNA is TGTGCCAGCAGCTTAGAAAGGGTCTCCGGGACAGCGGACACAGATACGCAGTATTTT. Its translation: CASSLERVSGTADTDTQYF.

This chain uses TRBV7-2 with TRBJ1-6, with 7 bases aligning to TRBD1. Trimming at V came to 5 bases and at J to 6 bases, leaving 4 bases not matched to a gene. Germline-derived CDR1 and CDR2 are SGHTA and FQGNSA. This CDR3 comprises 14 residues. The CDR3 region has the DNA TGTGCCAGCAGCACAGGGGCTCTTAATTCACCCCTCCACTTT. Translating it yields CASSTGALNSPLHF.

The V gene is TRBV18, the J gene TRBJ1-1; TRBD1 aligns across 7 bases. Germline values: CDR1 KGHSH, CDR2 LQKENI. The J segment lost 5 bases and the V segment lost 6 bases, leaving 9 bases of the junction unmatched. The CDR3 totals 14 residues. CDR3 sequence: CASSNRQGRTEAFF. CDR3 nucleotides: TGTGCCAGCTCTAACCGACAGGGCAGGACTGAAGCTTTCTTT.

The CDR3 loop is CASSRGGPEYF. The CDR3 DNA sequence: TGTGCCAGCAGCCGAGGGGGACCCGAGTACTTC. The V call is TRBV6-2 or TRBV6-3, the J call TRBJ2-5; possibly TRBD1 for D (6 bases). The V gene's germline CDR1 is MNHEY and CDR2 SVGEGT. CDR3 length: 11 amino acids. V lost 6 bases to trimming and J lost 12 bases, with 14 bases between them.

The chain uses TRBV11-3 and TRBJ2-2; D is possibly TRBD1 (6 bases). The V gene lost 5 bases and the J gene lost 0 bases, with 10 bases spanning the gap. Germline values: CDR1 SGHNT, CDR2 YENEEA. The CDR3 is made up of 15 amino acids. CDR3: CASSPQGSNTGELFF. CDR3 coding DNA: TGTGCCAGCAGCCCTCAGGGGTCGAACACCGGGGAGCTGTTTTTT.

The CDR3, as DNA: TGCGCCAGCAGCCCGGGACTAGCGGGAGGGCCTGCTAAAACGCAGTATTTT. It yields the protein CASSPGLAGGPAKTQYF. The V and J genes are TRBV5-1 and TRBJ2-3; 16 nucleotides match TRBD2. This CDR3 has 17 residues. CDR1 and CDR2 from the germline V gene are SGHRS and YFSETQ. The V gene end was trimmed by 4 bases and the J gene end by 9 bases; junction bases not matched to a gene: 11.